Listed below are T cell receptor beta chains from one sample, sequenced in a study of blood T cell repertoires in COVID-19. TCRdb keeps only in-frame clones here, not all; method: immunoSEQ multiplex PCR. The profile shows 100,000 to 150,000 clones, around 76% of them singletons. Sequencing was carried out using peripheral blood. All receptors come from a man between 60 and 70 years old with acute or convalescent COVID-19. CDR3s include the opening cysteine and the closing phenylalanine or tryptophan. The order of the fields is V gene, J gene, CDR3 length, clone size, D gene, CDR3 DNA, CDR3 protein. D genes are given only for firm matches. Not all rows give a size; the values are once, few, many and, for expanded clones, a class.

>TRBV27|TRBJ1-2|14|.|TRBD1
TGTGCCAGCAGTCCCTGGACAGGGGGACCTGGCTACACCTTC
CASSPWTGGPGYTF
>TRBV10-3|TRBJ2-4|13|once|.
TGTGCCATCAGCGACGGGAAAGCGGACATTCAGTACTTC
CAISDGKADIQYF
>TRBV14|TRBJ1-3|15|once|.
TGTGCCAGCAGCCAGAGGACAGTCTCTGGAAACACCATATATTTT
CASSQRTVSGNTIYF
>TRBV3-1/TRBV3-2|TRBJ1-2|15|.|.
TGTGCCAGCACCTCACAAGACTCCCCTGGCGGTGGCTACACCTTC
CASTSQDSPGGGYTF
>TRBV5-1|TRBJ2-3|16|few|TRBD2
TGCGCCAGCAGCTCCCGGGGGAGCGGGAGTGGAGATACGCAGTATTTT
CASSSRGSGSGDTQYF
>TRBV10-3|TRBJ2-3|16|.|TRBD2
TGTGCCACGGCCAGGGCTAGCGGGAGGGCCAGTGATACGCAGTATTTT
CATARASGRASDTQYF
>TRBV6-6|TRBJ1-1|15|.|.
TGTGCCAGCAGTAGGGCCCGACGGACTAACACTGAAGCTTTCTTT
CASSRARRTNTEAFF
>TRBV9|TRBJ2-3|14|.|TRBD2
TGTGCCAGCAGCGCCGGGACTAATCTAGATACGCAGTATTTT
CASSAGTNLDTQYF
>TRBV5-5|TRBJ1-5|13|.|.
TGTGCCAGCAGCTTGTCACAGAATCAGCCCCAGCATTTT
CASSLSQNQPQHF
>TRBV12-3/TRBV12-4|TRBJ1-2|13|.|.
TGTGCCAGCAGTTTCCTATCTCGCTATGGCTACACCTTC
CASSFLSRYGYTF
>TRBV7-2|TRBJ2-2|13|.|.
TGTGCCAGCAGCTTAGTAGTCTCCGGGGAGCTGTTTTTT
CASSLVVSGELFF
>TRBV6-5|TRBJ2-7|14|many|TRBD2
TGTGCCAGCAGGCCGGGGGGGAATCGATACGAGCAGTACTTC
CASRPGGNRYEQYF
>TRBV12-3/TRBV12-4|TRBJ1-2|13|.|.
TGTGCCAGCAGGCGCGGACAGCTCTATGGCTACACCTTC
CASRRGQLYGYTF
>TRBV19|TRBJ2-6|14|.|.
TGTGCCAGTAGGTCGGTCGCTGGGGCCAACGTCCTGACTTTC
CASRSVAGANVLTF
>TRBV7-8|TRBJ2-7|14|few|.
TGTGCCAGCGGCTTCCGATCGGGGAATGGCGAGCAGTACTTC
CASGFRSGNGEQYF
>TRBV10-2|TRBJ1-1|13|.|.
TGCGCCAGCAGTGATAGAGGTGGACTTGAAGCTTTCTTT
CASSDRGGLEAFF
>TRBV3-1/TRBV3-2|TRBJ2-7|14|.|.
TGTGCCAGCAGCCAAGGGGGCACTCCCTACGAGCAGTACTTC
CASSQGGTPYEQYF
>TRBV15|TRBJ1-5|15|.|.
TGTGCCACCAGCAGAGTCCCAGGGTTGATTCAGCCCCAGCATTTT
CATSRVPGLIQPQHF
>TRBV6-1|TRBJ2-3|18|.|TRBD2
TGTGCCAGCAGTGCCCTCTCGACTAGCAGCCAGAATTCGGATACGCAGTATTTT
CASSALSTSSQNSDTQYF
>TRBV3-1/TRBV3-2|TRBJ1-6|15|.|.
TGTGCCAGCAGCCAAGCCCCGTCGGGAAATTCACCCCTCCACTTT
CASSQAPSGNSPLHF
>TRBV10-3|TRBJ2-3|17|.|TRBD2
TGTGCCATCAGTGAGCACACTAGCGGGGGGTGGACAGATACGCAGTATTTT
CAISEHTSGGWTDTQYF
>TRBV3-1/TRBV3-2|TRBJ2-3|16|.|TRBD2
TGTGCCAGCAGCGGAGAACTAGCGTCGCGCACAGATACGCAGTATTTT
CASSGELASRTDTQYF
>TRBV6-5|TRBJ2-1|14|.|TRBD2
TGTGCCAGCAGTTACTCTCCGACTAGCGCGGAAGGGTTCTTC
CASSYSPTSAEGFF
>TRBV7-3|TRBJ2-2|15|.|TRBD2
TGTGCCAGCAGCTTACGGGGGGGCCCCTCCGGGGAGCTGTTTTTT
CASSLRGGPSGELFF
>TRBV27|TRBJ1-2|13|.|.
TGTGCCAGCAGTTTAGGGGCAGTCTCTGGCTACACCTTC
CASSLGAVSGYTF